This passage covers 17 T cell receptor beta chains from one sample sequenced in a study of blood T cells in healthy people across ages. A second about 7 to 11 cycle PCR used barcoded and J-beta primers. Using its own MiXCR run on the 5' RACE reads, TCRdb lists one record per CDR3 protein. In the table there are roughly 2 million distinct CDR3 sequences, roughly 49% of which are singletons. Specimen: blood. These receptor sequences come from a woman aged 40 to 55 in good health.

The gene calls are TRBV10-3 and TRBJ1-2; 7 bases agree with TRBD1. After removal of 11 bases from V and 4 bases from J, the junction contained 13 bases not matched to a gene. Per the germline V gene, CDR1 is ENHRY and CDR2 is SYGVKD. CDR3 length: 14 residues. The CDR3 reads CASWDSRGSYGYTF. The CDR3 nucleotides are TGTGCCTCCTGGGACAGCCGCGGAAGCTATGGCTACACCTTC.

This chain connects TRBV10-3 to TRBJ2-6; weak D call: TRBD1 (6 bases). The germline CDR1 and CDR2 sequences are ENHRY and SYGVKD. The CDR3 consists of 15 residues. The V gene lost 0 bases and the J gene lost 9 bases, with 12 bases spanning the gap. The CDR3 DNA is TGTGCCATCAGTGAGTCTGCAGGGGTGGTCAACGTCCTGACTTTC. Its protein product is CAISESAGVVNVLTF.

Remarks on this clonotype: At one end, the junction sequence differs from germline, possibly due to a read error. The chain carries TRBV20-1 and TRBJ2-7; 8 positions agree with TRBD1. The DNA matches TRBJ2-5 better at its end, which makes the J call doubtful. The CDR3 sequence is 19 residues long. Per germline, CDR1 DFQATT and CDR2 SNEGSKA (reference sequence). DNA of the CDR3: TGCAGTGCCAGAGATTCTCAGGACAGGGAACACCGAGGGCAAGAGACCCAGTACTTC. It codes for CSARDSQDREHRGQETQYF.

This clonotype was recorded a few times. The chain joins TRBV5-1 to TRBJ2-3; D not resolved. V lost 5 bases and J 2 bases, leaving 12 bases between the germline ends. The CDR3 runs to 14 residues. Germline CDR1 is SGHRS and CDR2 is YFSETQ. DNA of the CDR3: TGCGCCAGCAGTAAGTCCCCCGACACAGATACGCAGTATTTT. It is translated as CASSKSPDTDTQYF.

This clonotype was seen a few times. The chain recombines TRBV2 with TRBJ2-7, with TRBD1 identical over 9 bases. The CDR3 length is 14 residues. V was clipped by 9 bases and J by 5 bases; unmatched bases: 11. CDR1 is SNHLY and CDR2 is FYNNEI in the germline V gene. Here the CDR3 reads CARRPRDRVNEQYF. The CDR3 bases are TGTGCCAGACGCCCGAGGGACAGGGTCAACGAGCAGTACTTC.

Notes on this clonotype: At one end, the junction sequence differs from germline, possibly due to a read error. The chain is built from TRBV12-3 or TRBV12-4 and TRBJ2-3, with D perhaps being TRBD1 or TRBD2 (5 bases each). The CDR3 length is 15 residues. Written as DNA, the CDR3 is TGTGCCAGCAGCCGCCCGAGAGGGACCACAGATGCGCAGTATTTT. Translating gives CASSRPRGTTDAQYF.

V gene TRBV5-1 combines with J gene TRBJ2-7; the D is unclear. Looked up from germline, CDR1 is SGHRS and CDR2 is YFSETQ. This CDR3 has 15 residues. The CDR3 sequence is CATVELTTNSYEQYF. CDR3 nucleotides: TGCGCAACGGTGGAGCTAACCACGAACTCCTACGAGCAGTACTTC.

The chain carries TRBV15 and TRBJ2-3, with D uncertain. V dropped 1 base and J dropped 2 bases, with 7 bases sitting between them. Germline V CDR1 and CDR2: LNHNV, YYDKDF (reference sequence). This CDR3 has 14 amino acids. The CDR3: CATSRVRDTDTQYF. CDR3 coding DNA: TGTGCCACCAGCAGAGTGAGAGACACAGATACGCAGTATTTT.

There are a few counts of this clonotype. The chain recombines TRBV25-1 with TRBJ1-2; D remains ambiguous. The CDR3 totals 13 residues. Germline V gene lookup returns CDR1 MGHDK and CDR2 SYGVNS. V shed 2 bases and J shed 2 bases, with 6 bases lying between them. CDR3 sequence: CASSEPTNYGYTF. The CDR3 DNA reads TGTGCCAGCAGTGAACCTACCAACTATGGCTACACCTTC.

A few counts support this clonotype. The V call is TRBV20-1, the J call TRBJ2-3, with 8 nucleotides matching TRBD1. The germline gives CDR1 DFQATT, CDR2 SNEGSKA (reference sequence). V gave up 3 bases and J gave up 4 bases; unmatched junction bases: 3. CDR3 length: 13 amino acids. The CDR3 nucleotides are TGCAGTGCTAGCAGGGGGCTGGCAGATACGCAGTATTTT. As protein: CSASRGLADTQYF.

There are a few counts of this clonotype. The gene calls are TRBV29-1 and TRBJ2-4; D might be TRBD1 or TRBD2, each matching 5 bases. The CDR3 loop spans 12 amino acids. V lost 4 bases and J lost 6, with 10 bases in between. Germline loops: CDR1 SQVTM, CDR2 ANQGSEA. The CDR3, as DNA: TGCAGCGTTGGGGACCATCTAAACATTCAGTACTTC. Translated: CSVGDHLNIQYF.

The V gene is TRBV5-1, the J gene TRBJ2-1, with D perhaps matching TRBD1 (5 bases). Per germline, CDR1 SGHRS and CDR2 YFSETQ. CDR3 length: 17 residues. V was pared by 0 bases and J by 1 base, with 14 bases between. The DNA for the CDR3 is TGCGCCAGCAGCTTGGCTAGGCAGGGAATGTCCTACAATGAGCAGTTCTTC. Protein sequence: CASSLARQGMSYNEQFF.

This clonotype was seen once. The junction differs from germline at one of its ends, possibly a read error. The V and J genes are TRBV24-1 and TRBJ2-1, with D possibly TRBD1 on 5 matching bases. The CDR3 runs 17 residues. Germline V gene data show CDR1 as KGHDR and CDR2 as SFDVKD. The CDR3 loop is CATSGISLAGIGHEQFF. CDR3 sequence (DNA): TGTGCCACCAGTGGTATCTCCTTGGCAGGGATCGGCCATGAGCAGTTCTTT.

A few counts support this clonotype. The chain recombines TRBV5-6 with TRBJ2-4, with TRBD2 matching over 10 bases. CDR1 SGHDT and CDR2 YYEEEE come from the germline V gene. This CDR3 contains 14 residues. V was pared by 0 bases and J by 10 bases, with 4 bases of the junction left unmatched. The CDR3 bases are TGTGCCAGCAGCTTGGCACTAGCGGGGCCTATTCAGTACTTC. This gives the protein CASSLALAGPIQYF.

The chain has TRBV12-3 or TRBV12-4 and TRBJ1-4, with TRBD1 matching over 7 bases. The CDR3 runs to 15 residues. J gave up 10 bases and V 5 bases, and 13 bases lay outside the gene matches. The CDR3 loop is CASSPDRTGVGKLFF. In DNA form, the CDR3 reads TGTGCCAGCAGTCCCGACCGGACAGGTGTCGGAAAACTGTTTTTT.

This clonotype was detected a few times. The chain links TRBV12-3 or TRBV12-4 to TRBJ2-5; D is uncertain. V was shortened by 5 bases and J by 8 bases, with 15 bases between the two germline ends. The CDR3 has 13 amino acids. In nucleotides, the CDR3 is TGTGCCAGCAGTGTGGCCCTGGCGGTCACCCAGTACTTC. Translating gives CASSVALAVTQYF.

The chain carries TRBV5-1 and TRBJ1-1; no firm D call. The germline CDR1 and CDR2 sequences are SGHRS and YFSETQ. V lost 4 bases, J lost 0 bases, and 13 bases lay in between. The CDR3 consists of 15 residues. This CDR3 reads CASSSLGSMNTEAFF. The DNA of the CDR3 is TGCGCCAGCAGCAGCTTAGGAAGCATGAACACTGAAGCTTTCTTT.